What follows are 10 T cell receptor beta chains derived from one specimen sequenced in a study of vaccination and CD4 T cells after COVID-19. The treatment is: approximately 9-day PBMC culture with coronavirus spike peptide pools or control peptides (ViraFEST assay). Cultured CD4+ T-cell DNA underwent Oncomine TCR Beta short-read sequencing. From the PCR reads, TCRdb called clonotypes with MiXCR, one entry per CDR3 protein. The table lists around 12,000 distinct CDR3 sequences, roughly three quarters of them singletons. No antigens are known for them. Sample: CD4+ T cells from blood, cultured in vitro. The receptors stem from a human donor who had recovered from COVID-19.

In its sample, this clonotype was seen a few times. This chain links TRBV20-1 with TRBJ1-5; D possibly corresponds to TRBD1 (5 bases). Germline V gene lookup returns CDR1 DFQATT and CDR2 SNEGSKA (reference sequence). Trimming left V 2 bases short and J 3 bases short, with 11 bases between. The CDR3 consists of 14 residues. In nucleotides, the CDR3 is TGCAGTGCTAGAATTCGGGGGGTCAATCAGCCCCAGCATTTT. This codes for CSARIRGVNQPQHF.

The gene calls are TRBV7-3 and TRBJ2-1; TRBD1 matches at 9 bases. V lost 3 bases to trimming and J lost 5 bases; unmatched junction nucleotides: 2. The CDR3 consists of 14 residues. Germline values: CDR1 SGHTA, CDR2 FQGTGA. The CDR3 region has the DNA TGTGCCAGCAGCTTGGGACAGGGTCACAATGAGCAGTTCTTC. The encoded protein is CASSLGQGHNEQFF. Supplemented by reference TRBV7-3 and TRBJ2-1, the full variable domain reads GAGVSQTPSNKVTEKGKYVELRCDPISGHTALYWYRQSLGQGPEFLIYFQGTGAADDSGLPNDRFFAVRPEGSVSTLKIQRTERGDSAVYLCASSLGQGHNEQFFGPGTRLTVL.

This chain links TRBV6-1 with TRBJ1-1, with D tentatively TRBD1 (6 bases). This CDR3 spans 15 amino acids. Per germline, CDR1 MNHNS and CDR2 SASEGT. The V gene lost 6 bases and the J gene lost 0 bases, with 14 bases spanning the gap. Here the CDR3 DNA reads TGTGCCAGCAGCCAGGACAGAGCCATGAACACTGAAGCTTTCTTT. Its translation: CASSQDRAMNTEAFF.

The chain combines TRBV5-1 with TRBJ1-2; 8 bases agree with TRBD1. CDR1 and CDR2 from the germline V gene are SGHRS and YFSETQ. Trimming took 3 bases from V and 1 from J; bases not matched to a gene: 8. The CDR3 covers 16 residues. CDR3 nucleotides: TGCGCCAGCAGCTCCGCTCCGACAGGGGTTAACTATGGCTACACCTTC. Its protein product is CASSSAPTGVNYGYTF.

This clonotype turned up a few times. This chain uses TRBV24-1 with TRBJ2-5; D assignment may be TRBD1 or TRBD2 (6 bases each). Germline-derived CDR1 and CDR2 are KGHDR and SFDVKD. The CDR3 covers 15 residues. V lost 1 base to trimming and J lost 5 bases, with 13 bases between them. The CDR3 loop reads CATSDLGGIGETQYF. DNA of the CDR3: TGTGCCACCAGTGATTTAGGGGGGATCGGGGAGACCCAGTACTTC.

This clonotype was detected only a few times. This sequence joins TRBV24-1 and TRBJ2-2; 8 bases match TRBD2. Germline-derived CDR1 and CDR2 are KGHDR and SFDVKD. J was trimmed by 5 bases and V by 5 bases; bases with no gene match: 12. This CDR3 spans 17 amino acids. The CDR3: CATSALSGSGGTGELFF. CDR3 bases: TGTGCCACCAGTGCCCTAAGCGGGAGTGGTGGGACCGGGGAGCTGTTTTTT.

The chain couples TRBV5-1 to TRBJ1-1, with 7 bases aligning to TRBD1. The CDR3 runs to 15 residues. The germline gives CDR1 SGHRS, CDR2 YFSETQ. Trimming removed 7 bases from V and 5 bases from J; junction bases left unmatched: 14. CDR3 region: CASSGTARGWTEAFF. CDR3 nucleotides: TGCGCCAGCTCCGGGACAGCTAGGGGTTGGACTGAAGCTTTCTTT.

V gene TRBV6-1 combines with J gene TRBJ1-2, with TRBD1 matching over 9 bases. The CDR3 is 14 amino acids. Germline loops: CDR1 MNHNS, CDR2 SASEGT. V was clipped by 6 bases and J by 8 bases; unmatched bases: 10. The CDR3, as DNA: TGTGCCAGCAGCCGGAGGGACAGGGCGGGCGGCTACACCTTC. Its translation: CASSRRDRAGGYTF.

The V call is TRBV7-2, the J call TRBJ2-5; TRBD2 might be the D (5 bases). Germline CDR1 reads SGHTA; CDR2 reads FQGNSA. The CDR3 consists of 14 residues. V was trimmed by 3 bases and J by 2 bases, leaving 10 bases between them. CDR3 sequence: CASSLYRGQETQYF. CDR3 DNA sequence: TGTGCCAGCAGCTTGTATCGGGGTCAAGAGACCCAGTACTTC.

The chain combines TRBV15 with TRBJ2-5; TRBD2 matches at 9 bases. V was clipped by 0 bases and J by 4 bases; unmatched bases: 0. Looked up from germline, CDR1 is LNHNV and CDR2 is YYDKDF (reference sequence). CDR3 length: 14 amino acids. CDR3 sequence reads: CATSRDSGRETQYF. The CDR3 coding sequence is TGTGCCACCAGCAGAGATAGCGGGAGAGAGACCCAGTACTTC.